The 5 T cell receptor beta chains presented below share a single source sample, sequenced in a study of a mutant IDH1 vaccine in newly diagnosed glioma. Their antigen targets remain unknown. Time point here: week 23, last vaccination. Vaccination comprised doses that each held 300 ug of mutant IDH1 20-mer peptide, plus topical imiquimod. Repertoires were generated with immunoSEQ multiplex PCR, while TCRdb's copy carries only in-frame clones and drops some. The table shows about 60,000 clones, with about 80% occurring only once. This material consisted of PBMCs, taken from a glioma patient whose treatment included an IDH1 peptide vaccine. Every receptor here comes from a man between 18 and 35 years old with glioma.

The chain couples TRBV19 to TRBJ1-1; D uncertain. The germline V and J ends were trimmed by 2 bases and 0 bases, with 7 bases remaining between them. Germline V gene lookup returns CDR1 LNHDA and CDR2 SQIVND (reference sequence). The CDR3 is made up of 14 amino acids. CDR3 coding DNA: TGTGCCAGTAGTATACGGACTATGAACACTGAAGCTTTCTTT. It yields the protein CASSIRTMNTEAFF.

This clone has a single count. The chain is built from TRBV28 and TRBJ2-7, with 13 bases that match TRBD2. The CDR3 is made up of 14 amino acids. Germline CDR1 MDHEN, CDR2 SYDVKM. Trimming cost V 6 bases and J 3 bases; bases outside gene matches: 2. In nucleotides, the CDR3 is TGTGCCAGCAGACGGACTAGCGGGAGCTACGAGCAGTACTTC. It encodes CASRRTSGSYEQYF.

This clone came up a few times. The CDR3 nucleotides are TGTGCCTGGAGTATCAGGGGGCGCGGCACTGAAGCTTTCTTT. Its protein is CAWSIRGRGTEAFF. The chain employs TRBV30 and TRBJ1-1; TRBD1 matches at 8 bases. J gave up 4 bases and V 2 bases, and 6 bases lay outside the gene matches. This CDR3 has 14 amino acids. CDR1 and CDR2 (germline): GTSNPN, SVGIG (reference sequence).

This sequence joins TRBV9 and TRBJ1-3; 8 bases are shared with TRBD1. CDR1 is SGDLS and CDR2 is YYNGEE in the germline V gene. The CDR3 sequence is 14 residues long. J gave up 4 bases and V 4 bases, and 4 bases lay outside the gene matches. The CDR3 here is CASSRRGLGNTIYF. The CDR3 coding sequence is TGTGCCAGCAGCCGCAGGGGGCTGGGAAACACCATATATTTT. The whole variable domain, remainder taken from reference TRBV9 and TRBJ1-3, is DSGVTQTPKHLITATGQRVTLRCSPRSGDLSVYWYQQSLDQGLQFLIQYYNGEERAKGNILERFSAQQFPDLHSELNLSSLELGDSALYFCASSRRGLGNTIYFGEGSWLTVV.

This chain links TRBV2 with TRBJ1-1, with 7 positions matching TRBD1. This CDR3 has 13 residues. J was trimmed by 10 bases and V by 3 bases; bases with no gene match: 8. Germline V lookup: CDR1 SNHLY, CDR2 FYNNEI. CDR3 region: CASSEAGTDLAFF. The DNA for the CDR3 is TGTGCCAGCAGTGAGGCAGGGACAGACTTAGCTTTCTTT.